The 24 T cell receptor beta chains listed next were all sequenced from one sample in a study of T cells after posttransplantation cyclophosphamide. TCRdb's table, derived via immunoSEQ multiplex PCR, lists solely in-frame clones and lacks some. The specimen has 14,000 or so clones, none found just once. A marrow graft followed busulfan-fludarabine conditioning, with cyclophosphamide on days +3 and +4. This sample comprised PBMCs, obtained 950 to 1,200 days after allogeneic stem cell transplant with posttransplant cyclophosphamide. Every receptor here comes from a female patient in her thirties or forties who received an allogeneic stem cell transplant from a related donor, was CMV-positive, and had no GVHD. Certain T cells may be donor cells from the graft.

This clone was seen at least ten times. The chain couples TRBV7-2 to TRBJ2-1; 7 bases match TRBD1. This CDR3 has 15 residues. V gave up 3 bases and J gave up 0 bases; unmatched junction bases: 2. Germline assignment: CDR1 SGHTA and CDR2 FQGNSA. The CDR3 loop is CASSFRDSSYNEQFF. The CDR3 region has the DNA TGTGCCAGCAGCTTCCGGGACAGCTCCTACAATGAGCAGTTCTTC. Filled out from reference TRBV7-2 and TRBJ2-1, the complete variable domain reads GAGVSQSPSNKVTEKGKDVELRCDPISGHTALYWYRQSLGQGLEFLIYFQGNSAPDKSGLPSDRFSAERTGGSVSTLTIQRTQQEDSAVYLCASSFRDSSYNEQFFGPGTRLTVL.

This clone showed up just a few times. This sequence joins TRBV2 and TRBJ1-6; 8 bases fit TRBD1. V shed 1 base, J shed 9 bases, and the junction held 5 bases outside the gene matches. Germline-derived CDR1 and CDR2 are SNHLY and FYNNEI. The CDR3 sequence is 15 residues long. The CDR3 DNA reads as TGTGCCAGCAGTGAAGGATCCGGGACAGGTTCACCCCTCCACTTT. Amino acids: CASSEGSGTGSPLHF.

This clone occurred a few times. This chain links TRBV9 with TRBJ1-3, with D unclear. The CDR3 length is 17 residues. V lost 0 bases, J lost 2 bases, and 15 bases lay in between. Germline V CDR1 and CDR2: SGDLS, YYNGEE. The DNA for the CDR3 is TGTGCCAGCAGCGTAGCCGTAGCCCCAAGCCCTGGAAACACCATATATTTT. Protein product: CASSVAVAPSPGNTIYF.

This clone was seen a few times. This chain joins TRBV9 and TRBJ2-7, with D tentatively TRBD2 (6 bases). From germline, CDR1 is SGDLS and CDR2 YYNGEE. The CDR3 length is 15 residues. V was cut by 0 bases and J by 2 bases, with 12 bases left in between. This CDR3 is CASSVGAGGAYEQYF. The DNA for the CDR3 is TGTGCCAGCAGCGTAGGAGCCGGGGGTGCCTACGAGCAGTACTTC.

This clone was observed at least ten times. CDR3: CASSSDTGELFF. CDR3 DNA: TGTGCCAGCAGCTCCGACACCGGGGAGCTGTTTTTT. This chain uses TRBV7-3 with TRBJ2-2; unclear D gene. This CDR3 has 12 amino acids. CDR1 and CDR2 (germline): SGHTA, FQGTGA. V shed 4 bases and J shed 3 bases, with 3 bases lying between them.

This clone was detected many times. The chain is built from TRBV4-3 and TRBJ2-3; no definite D call. V was shortened by 0 bases and J by 2 bases, with 12 bases between the two germline ends. This CDR3 contains 16 residues. Germline V gene data show CDR1 as LGHNA and CDR2 as YSLEER. The CDR3 loop reads CASSQDPRLNTDTQYF. The CDR3 DNA follows: TGCGCCAGCAGCCAAGATCCCAGGTTAAACACAGATACGCAGTATTTT.

This clone was counted at least ten times. The V gene is TRBV7-9, the J gene TRBJ1-3; tentative D call: TRBD1 (5 bases). Germline V gene data show CDR1 as SEHNR and CDR2 as FQNEAQ (reference sequence). Trimming took 5 bases from V and 2 from J, leaving 16 bases between them. This CDR3 is 16 amino acids long. CDR3 sequence reads: CASSHSSGGPGNTIYF. In nucleotides, the CDR3 is TGTGCCAGCAGCCATTCGTCCGGGGGACCTGGAAACACCATATATTTT.

This clone showed up many times. For the CDR3, the DNA is TGTGCCAGCAGGGGCGGGGACAATGAGCAGTTCTTC. This sequence encodes CASRGGDNEQFF. V usage is TRBV5-4 and J usage is TRBJ2-1; maybe TRBD2 (6 bases). This CDR3 is 12 amino acids long. Germline V gives CDR1 SGHNT, CDR2 YYREEE (reference sequence). V was clipped by 5 bases and J by 5 bases, with 8 bases between them.

The V gene is TRBV7-9, the J gene TRBJ2-7; 10 bases align to TRBD1. Germline V CDR1 and CDR2: SEHNR, FQNEAQ (reference sequence). With 5 bases clipped from V and 4 bases from J, the junction kept 5 bases outside the gene matches. CDR3 length: 14 amino acids. The CDR3 nucleotides are TGTGCCAGCAGCCTCCGGGACAGGGGTTACGAGCAGTACTTC. It yields the protein CASSLRDRGYEQYF.

The table lists this clone with many counts. This sequence joins TRBV7-8 and TRBJ2-6; TRBD1 is a possible D gene (6 bases). V lost 5 bases to trimming and J lost 0 bases, with 17 bases between them. The CDR3 spans 18 residues. CDR1 and CDR2 from the germline V gene are SGHVS and FQNEAQ. CDR3 loop: CASSPGTFIASGANVLTF. The CDR3 nucleotides read TGTGCCAGCAGCCCGGGGACATTTATCGCCTCTGGGGCCAACGTCCTGACTTTC.

The sample holds many counts of this clone. The rearrangement uses TRBV11-3 and TRBJ2-3; 10 bases align to TRBD2. CDR1 and CDR2 from the germline V gene are SGHNT and YENEEA. The CDR3 is 14 amino acids. Trimming took 5 bases from V and 7 from J; bases not matched to a gene: 6. The CDR3 nucleotides are TGTGCCAGCAGCATGAGCGGGGGGGTGAATACGCAGTATTTT. Protein product: CASSMSGGVNTQYF.

This clone has just a few counts. This chain connects TRBV18 to TRBJ2-5; the D is unclear. The J call is doubtful: the DNA matches TRBJ2-7 better. Germline V CDR1 and CDR2: KGHSH, LQKENI. The CDR3 is made up of 14 amino acids. The CDR3 region is CASSRHEYPNEQYF. As DNA, the CDR3 is TGTGCCAGCTCACGACATGAGTACCCTAACGAGCAGTACTTC.

This clone was seen many times. The chain combines TRBV16 with TRBJ2-1; TRBD1 matches at 9 bases. With V trimmed by 4 bases and J by 4 bases, 8 bases remained unmatched. Per the germline V gene, CDR1 is KGHSY and CDR2 is FQNENV. The CDR3 extends over 16 amino acids. CDR3 protein: CASSLGDREKYNEQFF. The CDR3 nucleotides are TGTGCCAGCAGCCTCGGGGACAGGGAAAAATACAATGAGCAGTTCTTC.

The chain employs TRBV29-1 and TRBJ1-4, with TRBD1 matching 8 bases. The CDR3 consists of 15 residues. Trimming took 0 bases from V and 5 from J; bases not matched to a gene: 5. Germline V lookup: CDR1 SQVTM, CDR2 ANQGSEA. The CDR3 DNA follows: TGCAGCGTTGAAGATCCGAGGACAGGGAATGAAAAACTGTTTTTT. It encodes CSVEDPRTGNEKLFF.

The table lists this clone with many counts. This chain joins TRBV28 and TRBJ1-5; D is uncertain. Trimming left V 7 bases short and J 0 bases short, with 13 bases between. Germline CDR1 reads MDHEN; CDR2 reads SYDVKM. The CDR3 totals 15 residues. The CDR3 region has the DNA TGTGCCAGCACCAAAGGCAGCGATAGCAATCAGCCCCAGCATTTT. This gives the protein CASTKGSDSNQPQHF.

By frequency in the sample, this clone is medium-sized. This CDR3 reads CASSSGQGFEKLFF. CDR3 DNA sequence: TGTGCCAGCAGCTCGGGACAGGGTTTTGAAAAACTGTTTTTT. J is TRBJ1-4 and V is TRBV7-9; 9 bases align to TRBD1. Germline CDR1 SEHNR, CDR2 FQNEAQ (reference sequence). V trimming: 4 bases; J trimming: 7 bases; junction bases outside the gene matches: 4. The CDR3 covers 14 residues.

In this sample, this clone turned up many times. V and J are TRBV2 and TRBJ2-1; TRBD1 matches 7 bases. The CDR3 contains 14 residues. The V gene end was trimmed by 10 bases and the J gene end by 4 bases; junction bases not matched to a gene: 10. CDR1 SNHLY and CDR2 FYNNEI come from the germline V gene. The CDR3: CAIEDRRKYNEQFF. For the CDR3, the DNA is TGTGCCATAGAGGACAGGCGAAAATACAATGAGCAGTTCTTC.

The table lists this clone with many counts. This sequence joins TRBV10-1 and TRBJ2-5; the D gene is possibly TRBD2 (5 bases). The V and J ends lost 4 bases and 5 bases respectively, with 23 bases between them. The CDR3 covers 17 residues. CDR1 is WNHNN, CDR2 SYGVQD, per germline (reference sequence). CDR3: CASSGETGITPWETQYF. The CDR3 DNA sequence: TGCGCCAGCAGTGGCGAAACCGGGATCACCCCATGGGAGACCCAGTACTTC.

This clone was seen only a few times. The V and J genes are TRBV5-1 and TRBJ1-6, with 8 bases identical to TRBD1. CDR1 is SGHRS, CDR2 YFSETQ, per germline. The CDR3 spans 18 residues. The ends lost 0 bases at V and 1 base at J; junction bases unmatched: 6. CDR3: CASSLGSDRVSYNSPLHF. Written as DNA, the CDR3 is TGCGCCAGCAGCTTGGGATCGGACAGGGTTTCCTATAATTCACCCCTCCACTTT.

This clone occurred many times. The chain joins TRBV23-1 to TRBJ1-1, with unresolved D. TRBV23-1 is an ORF; its function is uncertain. The ends were cut back, 8 bases at V and 4 bases at J, with 8 bases in the middle. CDR3 length equals 11 residues. The CDR3 here is CASPPGTEAFF. The CDR3 coding sequence is TGCGCCAGCCCCCCAGGCACTGAAGCTTTCTTT.

This clone appeared many times. The chain joins TRBV5-5 to TRBJ2-2; D remains unclear. Trimming pared 0 bases from V and 3 bases from J, leaving 6 bases between. CDR1 SGHKS and CDR2 YYEKEE come from the germline V gene (reference sequence). This CDR3 is 14 amino acids long. Here the CDR3 reads CASSLGAHTGELFF. CDR3 in DNA: TGTGCCAGCAGCTTGGGGGCACACACCGGGGAGCTGTTTTTT.

This clone has ten or more counts. The chain recombines TRBV4-3 with TRBJ2-7, with 7 bases lining up with TRBD1. The trim removed 2 bases at V and 5 bases at J, leaving 9 bases unmatched. This CDR3 spans 15 amino acids. CDR1 and CDR2 (germline): LGHNA, YSLEER. CDR3 sequence: CASSQNVQTGDEQYF. DNA for the CDR3: TGCGCCAGCAGCCAAAACGTCCAAACAGGGGACGAGCAGTACTTC.

This clone came up many times. The chain has TRBV6-5 and TRBJ2-1; tentatively, D is TRBD1 (5 bases). This CDR3 region has 16 residues. Germline CDR1 and CDR2: MNHEY and SVGAGI. The ends were cut back, 0 bases at V and 0 bases at J, with 9 bases in the middle. CDR3 in DNA: TGTGCCAGCAGTTACTCGGGGCAGAGCTCCTACAATGAGCAGTTCTTC. Translated: CASSYSGQSSYNEQFF.

This clone was recorded at least ten times. V is TRBV7-9 and J is TRBJ2-5; 8 nucleotides align to TRBD1. The CDR3 has 17 residues. With V trimmed by 5 bases and J by 5 bases, 16 bases remained unmatched. The germline gives CDR1 SEHNR, CDR2 FQNEAQ (reference sequence). The CDR3 sequence is CASSPQRNPTGDETQYF. Here the CDR3 DNA reads TGTGCCAGCAGCCCACAACGCAACCCGACAGGGGATGAGACCCAGTACTTC.